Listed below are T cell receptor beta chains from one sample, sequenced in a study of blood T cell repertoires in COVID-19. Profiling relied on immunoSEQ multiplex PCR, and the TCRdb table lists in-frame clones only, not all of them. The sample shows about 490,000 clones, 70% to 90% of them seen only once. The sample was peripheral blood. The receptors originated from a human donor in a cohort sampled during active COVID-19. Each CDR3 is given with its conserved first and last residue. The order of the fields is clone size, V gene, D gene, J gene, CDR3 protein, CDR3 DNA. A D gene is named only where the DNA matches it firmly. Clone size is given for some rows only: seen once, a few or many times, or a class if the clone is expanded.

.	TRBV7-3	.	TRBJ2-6	CASSLLAGSSGANVLTF	TGTGCCAGCAGCTTACTTGCCGGGAGCTCTGGGGCCAACGTCCTGACTTTC
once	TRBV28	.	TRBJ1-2	CASSLHDRKTYGYTF	TGTGCCAGCAGTCTGCACGACAGGAAGACCTATGGCTACACCTTC
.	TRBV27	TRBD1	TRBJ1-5	CASSLGQGGQPQHF	TGTGCCAGCAGTTTAGGACAGGGGGGTCAGCCCCAGCATTTT
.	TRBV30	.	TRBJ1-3	CAWSSGLTRSTIYF	TGTGCCTGGAGTTCTGGACTTACCCGGAGCACCATATATTTT
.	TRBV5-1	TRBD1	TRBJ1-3	CASSLGGQVPGNTIYF	TGCGCCAGCAGCTTGGGGGGACAGGTCCCCGGAAACACCATATATTTT
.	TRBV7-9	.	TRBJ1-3	CASSSTPSNTIYF	TGTGCCAGCAGCAGCACCCCTAGTAACACCATATATTTT
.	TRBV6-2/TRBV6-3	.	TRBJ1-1	CASSYSGGRRTEAFF	TGTGCCAGCAGTTACTCGGGAGGGCGGCGGACTGAAGCTTTCTTT
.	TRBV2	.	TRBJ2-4	CASPPQGQENIQYF	TGTGCCAGCCCCCCCCAGGGGCAGGAAAACATTCAGTACTTC
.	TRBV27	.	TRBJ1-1	CASSLRVRGTEAFF	TGTGCCAGCAGTTTAAGAGTAAGAGGCACTGAAGCTTTCTTT
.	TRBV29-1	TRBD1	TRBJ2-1	CSGGQGAYNEQFF	TGCAGCGGCGGACAGGGAGCCTACAATGAGCAGTTCTTC
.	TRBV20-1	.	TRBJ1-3	CSASGSGNTIYF	TGCAGTGCTAGTGGAAGCGGAAACACCATATATTTT
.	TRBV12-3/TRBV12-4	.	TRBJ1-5	CASSFEIHQPQHF	TGTGCCAGCAGTTTCGAGATTCATCAGCCCCAGCATTTT
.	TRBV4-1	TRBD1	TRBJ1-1	CASSRGQAVVSEAFF	TGCGCCAGCAGCCGAGGACAGGCCGTCGTTTCTGAAGCTTTCTTT
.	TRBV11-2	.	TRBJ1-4	CASSLVGATNEKLFF	TGTGCCAGCAGCTTAGTTGGAGCAACTAATGAAAAACTGTTTTTT
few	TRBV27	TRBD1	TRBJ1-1	CASTPRTGAIAEAFF	TGTGCCAGCACCCCCCGGACAGGAGCTATTGCTGAAGCTTTCTTT
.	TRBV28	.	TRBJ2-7	CASRPPAQAFEQYF	TGTGCCAGCAGACCACCGGCGCAGGCCTTCGAGCAGTACTTC
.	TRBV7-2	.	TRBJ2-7	CASSFSGAYEQYF	TGTGCCAGCAGCTTCTCGGGAGCTTACGAGCAGTACTTC
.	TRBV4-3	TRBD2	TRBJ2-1	CASSPLMSGSSYNEQFF	TGCGCCAGCAGCCCCTTGATGAGCGGGAGCTCCTACAATGAGCAGTTCTTC
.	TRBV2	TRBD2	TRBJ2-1	CASSLAGVSNEQFF	TGTGCCAGCAGCCTAGCGGGGGTCTCCAATGAGCAGTTCTTC
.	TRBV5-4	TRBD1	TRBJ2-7	CASSYGDRAYEQYF	TGTGCCAGCAGCTATGGGGACAGGGCATACGAGCAGTACTTC
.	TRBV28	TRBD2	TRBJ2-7	CASSLAGGAYEQYF	TGTGCCAGCAGTTTAGCGGGAGGCGCCTACGAGCAGTACTTC
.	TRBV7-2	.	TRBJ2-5	CASSLSPRTRETQYF	TGTGCCAGCAGCTTATCACCGAGAACTAGGGAGACCCAGTACTTC
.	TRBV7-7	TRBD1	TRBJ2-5	CASSPTGGGETQYF	TGTGCTAGCAGCCCCACAGGGGGCGGTGAGACCCAGTACTTC
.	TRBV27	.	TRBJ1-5	CASSFRNQPQHF	TGTGCCAGCAGTTTTCGGAATCAGCCCCAGCATTTT
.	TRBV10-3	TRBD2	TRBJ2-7	CAISEGGNGGTYEQYF	TGTGCCATCAGTGAGGGGGGGAACGGGGGGACCTACGAGCAGTACTTC
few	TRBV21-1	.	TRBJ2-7	CASSSRQNKTGVAYEQYF	TGTGCCAGCAGCTCTCGGCAAAACAAGACAGGGGTAGCCTACGAGCAGTACTTC
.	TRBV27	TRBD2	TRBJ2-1	CASSLNGRAYEQFF	TGTGCCAGCAGTTTAAACGGGAGGGCCTATGAGCAGTTCTTC
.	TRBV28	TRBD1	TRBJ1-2	CASSLGQGGFFAGYTF	TGTGCCAGCAGTTTAGGACAGGGGGGATTCTTTGCTGGCTACACCTTC
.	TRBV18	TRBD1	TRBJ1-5	CASSPTGQGTGNQPQHF	TGTGCCAGCTCACCAACGGGACAGGGGACCGGCAATCAGCCCCAGCATTTT
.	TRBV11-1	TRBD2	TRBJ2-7	CASSLRLAGTSYEQYF	TGTGCCAGCAGCTTGAGACTAGCGGGGACATCCTACGAGCAGTACTTC